The rows below give T cell receptor beta chains drawn from one sample of a study of blood T cell repertoires in COVID-19. Sequenced by immunoSEQ multiplex PCR; TCRdb stores in-frame clones only, minus some. The data contain approximately 100,000 clones, 70% to 90% of them singletons. The specimen sequenced was peripheral blood. The receptors derive from a human donor in a cohort sampled during active COVID-19. Each CDR3 is given with its conserved first and last residue.

CDR3 protein | V gene
CAWKGGGAGEQFF | TRBV30
CASSGEGQGPNGYTF | TRBV28
CASPYEQGPTYEQYF | TRBV28
CASAGSGGFYNEQFF | TRBV5-1
CASSLGAGQGGKLFF | TRBV6-6
CASSYQGDEKLFF | TRBV27
CASSPGGRDSPLHF | TRBV13
CASSWGTGPYNEQFF | TRBV5-6
CAWSGLKYGYTF | TRBV30
CSVGGQTNTGELFF | TRBV29-1
CASSVLTGRNTGELFF | TRBV6-1
CASSVGVFGDRGIYEQYF | TRBV9
CASSQGTAYSNQPQHF | TRBV3-1/TRBV3-2
CASSLSGQGNQPQHF | TRBV7-9
CASSYAVGSEAFF | TRBV6-6
CASSFTGANNEQFF | TRBV27
CASSPWQGNRGYTF | TRBV18
CAWSRQVNEKLFF | TRBV30
CASSYSSTPSYSPLHF | TRBV6-5
CASSLNGRVATNEKLFF | TRBV7-9
CASSLTSGPSYEQYF | TRBV11-2
CASSPGLAGIQETQYF | TRBV11-3
CASSPRLETQYF | TRBV3-1/TRBV3-2
CASRGFRASGGVKTQYF | TRBV2
CASSQVNKGNYGYTF | TRBV14
CASSQEIFRDRANSPLHF | TRBV4-2
CASSFSQGYTF | TRBV5-8
CASSSQPGAYEQYF | TRBV5-1
CASSQTYRYQETQYF | TRBV18
CASTNRRGGREQYF | TRBV19
CAWSVRGSRRQPQHF | TRBV30
CASRSDRGLGNTIYF | TRBV5-6
CASLQQGFPYAGANVLTF | TRBV19
CASSVQGGYGNTIYF | TRBV9
CASSPRLAVPYNEQFF | TRBV27
CASSRSGKYEQYF | TRBV6-5
CASSSPGLVSNEQFF | TRBV19
CASSLVLSGAGELFF | TRBV5-1
CASSQGLGTSSYEQYF | TRBV7-6
CASSLDLAEQFF | TRBV5-5
CASSLPGTGEYNEQFF | TRBV28
CASSSPSGGGLNEQFF | TRBV6-5
CAISESRLAGGADTQYF | TRBV10-3
CASSLRPRAVGGSGNTIYF | TRBV5-1
CASTLTRQGFYEQYF | TRBV25-1
CASSLGGLAGGPEQYF | TRBV7-9
CASSPRETLQETQYF | TRBV6-5
CAWSVIGATNGYTF | TRBV30
CASRAGGSLYTDTQYF | TRBV10-2
CASSTSGTGTSEAFF | TRBV19
CASSPGGVGNIQYF | TRBV18
CASSDRLGAGVPCSPLHF | TRBV6-4
CASSLGRTGGSGTGELFF | TRBV7-9